This passage covers 20 T cell receptor beta chains from one sample sequenced in a study of cytomegalovirus exposure and HLA in healthy donors (dated by TCRdb to the late 2010s). The method was the immunoSEQ multiplex PCR assay. A mixture of 60 forward primers for TCR Vbeta segments and 13 reverse primers for TCR Jbeta segments was used in the multiplex PCR. The table was pulled from immuneACCESS by TCRdb, which kept in-frame rearrangements only. Such tables lose some clones; where checked, under half of the loss comes from unresolved V genes, and the rest has no known cause. The data table for this sample lists more than 90,000 clones. The ten top clones hold about 6.8% of the sample. Sequences were obtained from PBMCs. Receptor source: a man aged 40-49 years in good health and CMV-seropositive.

The chain carries TRBV9 and TRBJ1-1, with 8 bases identical to TRBD1. CDR1 is SGDLS and CDR2 is YYNGEE in the germline V gene. CDR3 length: 14 amino acids. J gave up 4 bases and V 3 bases, and 5 bases lay outside the gene matches. The CDR3 spells CASSEDRDGTEAFF. The CDR3 nucleotides read TGTGCCAGCAGCGAGGACAGGGATGGCACTGAAGCTTTCTTT.

The J gene is TRBJ1-2, the V gene TRBV6-5; TRBD1 might be the D (5 bases). Trimming removed 2 bases from V and 8 bases from J, with 15 bases in between. CDR3 length equals 14 residues. CDR1 MNHEY and CDR2 SVGAGI come from the germline V gene. This chain's CDR3 is CASSYGTPRDGYTF. The CDR3 DNA is TGTGCCAGCAGTTACGGGACTCCGAGGGACGGCTACACCTTC.

Concerning this clone: The germline gene is not matched at one end of the junction; a read error may be the cause. The chain links TRBV27 to TRBJ2-1, with 14 bases identical to TRBD2. Germline loops: CDR1 MNHEY, CDR2 SMNVEV (reference sequence). This CDR3 spans 17 amino acids. The CDR3: CASGLPGLAGAYNEQFF. For the CDR3, the DNA is TGTGCCAGCGGTTTACCGGGACTAGCGGGAGCCTACAATGAGCAGTTCTTC.

V is TRBV7-6 and J is TRBJ2-2, with 9 bases that match TRBD1. J was trimmed by 6 bases and V by 6 bases; bases with no gene match: 11. Germline V gene data show CDR1 as SGHVS and CDR2 as FNYEAQ. CDR3 length equals 16 residues. This CDR3 is CASSYTTGGLAGELFF. CDR3 DNA: TGTGCCAGCAGTTACACGACAGGGGGATTGGCCGGGGAGCTGTTTTTT. Full variable domain (remainder filled in from reference TRBV7-6 and TRBJ2-2): GAGVSQSPRYKVTKRGQDVALRCDPISGHVSLYWYRQALGQGPEFLTYFNYEAQQDKSGLPNDRFSAERPEGSISTLTIQRTEQRDSAMYRCASSYTTGGLAGELFFGEGSRLTVL.

This sequence joins TRBV25-1 and TRBJ2-7, with a tentative D call TRBD2 (5 bases). Trimming took off 4 bases at V and 4 bases at J, with 11 bases between the two ends. CDR3 length: 13 residues. Per germline, CDR1 MGHDK and CDR2 SYGVNS. The CDR3 spells CASSGPTGYEQYF. The CDR3 DNA reads as TGTGCCAGCAGTGGCCCCACGGGGTACGAGCAGTACTTC.

The rearrangement joins TRBV7-2 to TRBJ2-1; 8 bases align to TRBD2. CDR3 length: 14 amino acids. Germline V gene data show CDR1 as SGHTA and CDR2 as FQGNSA. Trimming removed 6 bases from V and 6 bases from J; junction bases left unmatched: 7. The CDR3 spells CASRPGTSPNEQFF. The CDR3 region has the DNA TGTGCCAGCAGGCCCGGGACTAGTCCCAATGAGCAGTTCTTC. The entire variable domain, with the rest obtained from reference TRBV7-2 and TRBJ2-1, is as follows: GAGVSQSPSNKVTEKGKDVELRCDPISGHTALYWYRQSLGQGLEFLIYFQGNSAPDKSGLPSDRFSAERTGGSVSTLTIQRTQQEDSAVYLCASRPGTSPNEQFFGPGTRLTVL.

CDR3: CASSEDSGIRGTQYF. CDR3 coding DNA: TGTGCCAGCAGTGAGGACAGCGGAATTCGGGGGACCCAGTACTTC. The chain has TRBV2 and TRBJ2-5; tentative D call: TRBD1 (6 bases). The CDR3 contains 15 residues. Per germline, CDR1 SNHLY and CDR2 FYNNEI. V lost 3 bases to trimming and J lost 7 bases, with 18 bases between them.

This rearrangement joins TRBV28 to TRBJ1-2; D is unresolved. The V end was cut by 6 bases, the J end by 5 bases, with 13 bases between. The germline V gene encodes CDR1 MDHEN and CDR2 SYDVKM. The CDR3 loop spans 13 amino acids. The CDR3, as DNA: TGTGCCAGCAGAACTGGTTATGGTTATGGCTACACCTTC. Translated: CASRTGYGYGYTF.

The gene calls are TRBV2 and TRBJ2-3, with TRBD2 matching 8 bases. With 5 bases clipped from V and 4 bases from J, the junction kept 17 bases outside the gene matches. CDR1 SNHLY and CDR2 FYNNEI come from the germline V gene. This CDR3 spans 18 amino acids. DNA for the CDR3: TGTGCCAGCAGTCCCTTGAGAGAAAGCGGGAGAGAGCCAGATACGCAGTATTTT. It encodes CASSPLRESGREPDTQYF.

Here the CDR3 DNA reads TGTGCCAGCAGCTTTTTAGCGGGGGAGGACACCGGGGAGCTGTTTTTT. It translates to CASSFLAGEDTGELFF. The chain has TRBV7-8 and TRBJ2-2, with 9 bases lining up with TRBD2. Looked up from germline, CDR1 is SGHVS and CDR2 is FQNEAQ. The CDR3 runs 16 residues. V was clipped by 3 bases and J by 3 bases; unmatched bases: 5. Variable domain in full (rest from reference TRBV7-8 and TRBJ2-2): GAGVSQSPRYKVAKRGQDVALRCDPISGHVSLFWYQQALGQGPEFLTYFQNEAQLDKSGLPSDRFFAERPEGSVSTLKIQRTQQEDSAVYLCASSFLAGEDTGELFFGEGSRLTVL.

The rearrangement joins TRBV5-4 to TRBJ2-5; 16 positions agree with TRBD2. With V trimmed by 4 bases and J by 1 base, 7 bases remained unmatched. Germline values: CDR1 SGHNT, CDR2 YYREEE (reference sequence). CDR3 size: 18 residues. CDR3 loop: CASSPGTSGRASQETQYF. The CDR3 region has the DNA TGTGCCAGCAGCCCCGGGACTAGCGGGAGGGCCAGCCAAGAGACCCAGTACTTC.

The chain couples TRBV18 to TRBJ1-5; TRBD1 aligns across 8 bases. Germline loops: CDR1 KGHSH, CDR2 LQKENI. This CDR3 comprises 16 residues. V lost 6 bases, J lost 4 bases, and 11 bases stayed unmatched. The CDR3 region is CASSQSGTGINQPQHF. Here the CDR3 DNA reads TGTGCCAGCTCTCAATCAGGGACAGGAATAAATCAGCCCCAGCATTTT. The complete variable domain, with remaining parts taken from reference TRBV18 and TRBJ1-5, reads NAGVMQNPRHLVRRRGQEARLRCSPMKGHSHVYWYRQLPEEGLKFMVYLQKENIIDESGMPKERFSAEFPKEGPSILRIQQVVRGDSAAYFCASSQSGTGINQPQHFGDGTRLSIL.

The chain recombines TRBV29-1 with TRBJ2-7, with D tentatively TRBD1 (5 bases). The CDR3 runs 11 residues. Trimming took off 4 bases at V and 4 bases at J, with 8 bases between the two ends. Germline loops: CDR1 SQVTM, CDR2 ANQGSEA. This CDR3 reads CSVGQQYEQYF. CDR3 DNA sequence: TGCAGCGTTGGACAGCAATACGAGCAGTACTTC.

This chain joins TRBV19 and TRBJ1-5; 8 bases align to TRBD1. Germline CDR1 LNHDA, CDR2 SQIVND (reference sequence). Trimming cost V 6 bases and J 6 bases; bases outside gene matches: 10. The CDR3 has 15 amino acids. The CDR3, as DNA: TGTGCCAGTAGACGGATTGGACAGGGCGCTCAGCCCCAGCATTTT. It codes for CASRRIGQGAQPQHF.

The V and J genes are TRBV12-5 and TRBJ2-1; D possibly corresponds to TRBD2 (6 bases). The V gene's germline CDR1 is LGHNT and CDR2 FRNRAP. CDR3 length: 13 amino acids. Trimming took 5 bases from V and 7 from J, leaving 12 bases between them. CDR3 amino acids: CASGPPGGNEQFF. The DNA of the CDR3 is TGTGCTAGTGGTCCGCCCGGAGGGAATGAGCAGTTCTTC.

The chain uses TRBV27 and TRBJ2-7; 8 nucleotides match TRBD2. CDR1 is MNHEY, CDR2 SMNVEV, per germline (reference sequence). CDR3 length: 13 amino acids. Unmatched junction bases numbered 2, after V lost 2 bases and J lost 5 bases. The CDR3 reads CASSLRGLDEQYF. CDR3 bases: TGTGCCAGCAGTTTACGGGGACTAGACGAGCAGTACTTC.

The chain joins TRBV5-1 to TRBJ1-3; D unresolved. This CDR3 has 14 residues. Germline CDR1 and CDR2: SGHRS and YFSETQ. Between the trimmed V and J ends, which lost 0 bases and 2 bases, there was a span of 6 bases. CDR3 nucleotides: TGCGCCAGCAGCTTGGGTACTGCTGGAAACACCATATATTTT. Protein: CASSLGTAGNTIYF.

This chain uses TRBV6-6 with TRBJ1-5; D gene uncertain. V shed 3 bases and J shed 5 bases, with 8 bases lying between them. Germline assignment: CDR1 MNHNY and CDR2 SVGAGI (reference sequence). The CDR3 length is 13 residues. The CDR3 DNA reads as TGTGCCAGCAGTTATTCCGGTTATCAGCCCCAGCATTTT. Its protein product is CASSYSGYQPQHF.

The chain couples TRBV10-1 to TRBJ2-6, with D possibly TRBD2 on 5 matching bases. The length of the CDR3 is 17 residues. In germline, CDR1 is WNHNN, CDR2 SYGVQD (reference sequence). Trimming pared 8 bases from V and 4 bases from J, leaving 21 bases between. CDR3 sequence (DNA): TGCGCCAGCCACCTTGGAGGAGCCGGAGCGGGGGCCAACGTCCTGACTTTC. This sequence encodes CASHLGGAGAGANVLTF.

The chain joins TRBV7-2 to TRBJ2-7, with 13 bases matching TRBD2. Germline V CDR1 and CDR2: SGHTA, FQGNSA. J was trimmed by 3 bases and V by 5 bases; bases with no gene match: 4. This CDR3 region has 15 residues. As DNA, the CDR3 is TGTGCCAGCAGCGCACGGACTAGCGGGAGCTACGAGCAGTACTTC. Residues: CASSARTSGSYEQYF.